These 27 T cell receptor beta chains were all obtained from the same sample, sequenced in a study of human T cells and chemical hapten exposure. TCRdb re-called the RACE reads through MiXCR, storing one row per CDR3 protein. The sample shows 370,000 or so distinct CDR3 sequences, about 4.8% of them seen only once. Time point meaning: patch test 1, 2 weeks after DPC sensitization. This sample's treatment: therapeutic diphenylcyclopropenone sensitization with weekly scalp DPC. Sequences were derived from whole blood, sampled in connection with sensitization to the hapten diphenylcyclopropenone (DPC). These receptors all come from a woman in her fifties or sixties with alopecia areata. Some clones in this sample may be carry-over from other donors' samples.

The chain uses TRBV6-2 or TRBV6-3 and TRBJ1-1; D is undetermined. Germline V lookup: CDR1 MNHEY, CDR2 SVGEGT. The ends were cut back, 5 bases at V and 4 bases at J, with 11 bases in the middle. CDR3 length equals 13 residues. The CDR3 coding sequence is TGTGCCAGCAGTATCGACGGTGGCACTGAAGCTTTCTTT. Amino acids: CASSIDGGTEAFF.

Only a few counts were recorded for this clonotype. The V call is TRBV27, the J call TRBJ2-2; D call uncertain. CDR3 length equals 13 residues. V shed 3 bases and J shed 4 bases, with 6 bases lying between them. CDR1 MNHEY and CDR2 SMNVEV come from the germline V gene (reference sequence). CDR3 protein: CASSFSVTGELFF. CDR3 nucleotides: TGTGCCAGCAGTTTTTCGGTCACCGGGGAGCTGTTTTTT.

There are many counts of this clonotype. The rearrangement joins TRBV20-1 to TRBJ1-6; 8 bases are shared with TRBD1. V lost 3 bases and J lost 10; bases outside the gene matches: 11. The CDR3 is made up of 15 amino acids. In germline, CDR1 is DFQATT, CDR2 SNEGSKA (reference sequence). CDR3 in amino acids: CSASGIGQGRSPLHF. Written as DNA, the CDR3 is TGCAGTGCTAGTGGGATAGGACAGGGCCGGTCACCCCTCCACTTT.

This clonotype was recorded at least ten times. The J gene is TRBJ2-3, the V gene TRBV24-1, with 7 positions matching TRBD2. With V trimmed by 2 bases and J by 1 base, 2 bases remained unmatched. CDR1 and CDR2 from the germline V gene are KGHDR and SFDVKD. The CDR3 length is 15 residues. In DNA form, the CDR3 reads TGTGCCACCAGTGATTCTGCGGGAGGCACAGATACGCAGTATTTT. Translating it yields CATSDSAGGTDTQYF.

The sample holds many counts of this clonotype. The CDR3 DNA reads TGTGCCAGCAGCCAAGAAGGAAGGCCCAGCTACGAGCAGTACTTC. Translation: CASSQEGRPSYEQYF. This chain connects TRBV14 to TRBJ2-7; no clear D. This CDR3 region has 15 residues. V lost 0 bases, J lost 3 bases, and 12 bases lay in between. Germline V CDR1 and CDR2: SGHDN, FVKESK.

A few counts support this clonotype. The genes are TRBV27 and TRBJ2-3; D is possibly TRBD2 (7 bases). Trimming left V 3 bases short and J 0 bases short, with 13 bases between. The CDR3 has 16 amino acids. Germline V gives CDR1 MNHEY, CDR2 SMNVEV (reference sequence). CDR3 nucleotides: TGTGCCAGCAGTTTTCGCGGGGGCCGTAGCACAGATACGCAGTATTTT. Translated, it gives CASSFRGGRSTDTQYF.

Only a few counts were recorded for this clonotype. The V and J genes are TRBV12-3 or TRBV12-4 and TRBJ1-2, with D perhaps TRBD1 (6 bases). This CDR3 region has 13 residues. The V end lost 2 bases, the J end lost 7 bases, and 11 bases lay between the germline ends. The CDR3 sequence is CASSLQGRGGYTF. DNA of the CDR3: TGTGCCAGCAGTTTACAGGGGCGGGGTGGCTACACCTTC.

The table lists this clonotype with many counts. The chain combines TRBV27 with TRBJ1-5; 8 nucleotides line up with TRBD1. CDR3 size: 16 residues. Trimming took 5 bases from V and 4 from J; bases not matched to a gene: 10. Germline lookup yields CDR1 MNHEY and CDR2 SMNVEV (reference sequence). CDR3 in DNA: TGTGCCAGCAGTCCCTCCCGAACAGGGGGGAATCAGCCCCAGCATTTT. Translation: CASSPSRTGGNQPQHF.

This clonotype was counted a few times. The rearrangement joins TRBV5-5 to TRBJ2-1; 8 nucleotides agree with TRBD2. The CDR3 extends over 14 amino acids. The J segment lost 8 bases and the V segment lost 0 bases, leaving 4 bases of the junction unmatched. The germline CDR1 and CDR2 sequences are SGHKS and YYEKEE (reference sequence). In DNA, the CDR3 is TGTGCCAGCAGCTTGGATCGAGCGGGGGATGAGCAGTTCTTC. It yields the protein CASSLDRAGDEQFF.

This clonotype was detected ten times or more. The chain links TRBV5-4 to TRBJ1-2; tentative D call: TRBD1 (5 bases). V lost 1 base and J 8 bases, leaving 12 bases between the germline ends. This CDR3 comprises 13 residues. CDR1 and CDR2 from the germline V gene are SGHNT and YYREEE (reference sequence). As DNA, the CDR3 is TGTGCCAGCAGCTTGTTAGGGGAAAGGGGCTACACCTTC. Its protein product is CASSLLGERGYTF.

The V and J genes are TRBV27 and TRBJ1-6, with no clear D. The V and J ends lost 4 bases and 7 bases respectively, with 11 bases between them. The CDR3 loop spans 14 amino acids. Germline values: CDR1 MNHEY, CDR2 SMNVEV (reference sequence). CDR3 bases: TGTGCCAGCAGTTCATTGGATGGGAATTCACCCCTCCACTTT. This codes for CASSSLDGNSPLHF.

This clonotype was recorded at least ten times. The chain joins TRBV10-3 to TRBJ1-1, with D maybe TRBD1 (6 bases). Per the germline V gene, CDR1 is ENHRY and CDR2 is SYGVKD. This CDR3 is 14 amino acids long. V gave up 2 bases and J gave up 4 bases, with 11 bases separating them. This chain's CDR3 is CAISETGSVTEAFF. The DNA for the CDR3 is TGTGCCATCAGTGAGACAGGGTCGGTCACTGAAGCTTTCTTT.

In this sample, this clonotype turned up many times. The CDR3 nucleotides read TGCAGTGCTAGAGCCGGGGACCTTCTTAGCTCCTACAATGAGCAGTTCTTC. It translates to CSARAGDLLSSYNEQFF. The chain carries TRBV20-1 and TRBJ2-1; tentatively, D is TRBD1 or TRBD2 (5 bases each). This CDR3 spans 17 amino acids. V was shortened by 1 base and J by 0 bases, with 16 bases between the two germline ends. Germline V gene data show CDR1 as DFQATT and CDR2 as SNEGSKA (reference sequence).

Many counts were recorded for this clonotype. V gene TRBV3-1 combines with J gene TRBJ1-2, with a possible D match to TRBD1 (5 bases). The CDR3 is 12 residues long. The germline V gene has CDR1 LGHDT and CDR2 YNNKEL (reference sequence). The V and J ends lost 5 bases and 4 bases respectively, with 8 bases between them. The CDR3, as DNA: TGTGCCAGCAGCTCCGGGGGCTATGGCTACACCTTC. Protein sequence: CASSSGGYGYTF.

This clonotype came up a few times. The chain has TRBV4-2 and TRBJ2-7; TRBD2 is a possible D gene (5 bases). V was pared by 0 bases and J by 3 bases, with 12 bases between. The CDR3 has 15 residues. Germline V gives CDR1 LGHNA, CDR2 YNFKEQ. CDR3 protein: CASSQDRRGVYEQYF. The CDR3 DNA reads TGTGCCAGCAGCCAAGATCGTCGGGGTGTCTACGAGCAGTACTTC.

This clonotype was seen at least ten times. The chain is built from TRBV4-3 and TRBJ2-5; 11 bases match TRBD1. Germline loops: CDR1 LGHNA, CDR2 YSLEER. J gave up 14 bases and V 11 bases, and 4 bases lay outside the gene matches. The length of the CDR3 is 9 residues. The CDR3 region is CARTGGPYF. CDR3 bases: TGCGCCCGGACAGGGGGCCCATACTTC.

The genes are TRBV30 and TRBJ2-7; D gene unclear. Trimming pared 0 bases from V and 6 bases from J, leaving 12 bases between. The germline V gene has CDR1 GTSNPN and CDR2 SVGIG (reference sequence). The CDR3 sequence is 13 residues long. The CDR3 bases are TGTGCCTGGAGTGTACCGAATTCGGCCGAGCAGTACTTC. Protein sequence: CAWSVPNSAEQYF.

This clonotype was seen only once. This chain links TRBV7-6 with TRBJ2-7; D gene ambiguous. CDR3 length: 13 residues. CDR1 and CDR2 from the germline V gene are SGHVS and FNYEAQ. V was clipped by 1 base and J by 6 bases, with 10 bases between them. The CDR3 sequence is CASSLVCPGEQYF. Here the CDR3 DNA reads TGTGCCAGCAGCTTAGTGTGCCCCGGCGAGCAGTACTTC.

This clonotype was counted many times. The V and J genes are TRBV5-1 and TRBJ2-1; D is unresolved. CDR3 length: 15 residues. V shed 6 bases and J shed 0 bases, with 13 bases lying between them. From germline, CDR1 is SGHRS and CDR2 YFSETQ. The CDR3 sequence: CASTKDPSSYNEQFF. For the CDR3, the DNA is TGCGCCAGCACCAAGGACCCAAGCTCCTACAATGAGCAGTTCTTC.

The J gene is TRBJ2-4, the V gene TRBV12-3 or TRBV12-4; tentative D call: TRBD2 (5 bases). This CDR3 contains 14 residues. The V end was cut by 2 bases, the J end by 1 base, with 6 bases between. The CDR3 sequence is CASSLPGAKNIQYF. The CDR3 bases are TGTGCCAGCAGTTTACCGGGGGCCAAAAACATTCAGTACTTC.

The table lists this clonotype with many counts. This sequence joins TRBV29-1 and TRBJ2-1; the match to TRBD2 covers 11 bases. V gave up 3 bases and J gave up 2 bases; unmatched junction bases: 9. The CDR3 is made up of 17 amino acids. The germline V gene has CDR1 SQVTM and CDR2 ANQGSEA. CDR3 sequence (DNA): TGCAGCGTTGAGAGTAGCGGGAGGGCTTCTCCCTACAATGAGCAGTTCTTC. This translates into CSVESSGRASPYNEQFF.

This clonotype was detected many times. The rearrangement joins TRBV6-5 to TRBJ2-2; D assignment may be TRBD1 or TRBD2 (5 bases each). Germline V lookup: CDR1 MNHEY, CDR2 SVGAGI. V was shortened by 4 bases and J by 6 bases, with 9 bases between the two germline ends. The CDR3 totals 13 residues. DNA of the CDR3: TGTGCCAGCAGTTTCGGGGCCTCCGGGGAGCTGTTTTTT. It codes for CASSFGASGELFF.

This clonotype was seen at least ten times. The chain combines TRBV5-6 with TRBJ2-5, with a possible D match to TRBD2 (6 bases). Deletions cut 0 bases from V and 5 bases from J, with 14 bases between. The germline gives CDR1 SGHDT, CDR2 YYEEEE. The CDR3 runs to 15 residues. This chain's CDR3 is CASSLGIGAGETQYF. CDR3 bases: TGTGCCAGCAGCTTGGGAATTGGGGCGGGGGAGACCCAGTACTTC.

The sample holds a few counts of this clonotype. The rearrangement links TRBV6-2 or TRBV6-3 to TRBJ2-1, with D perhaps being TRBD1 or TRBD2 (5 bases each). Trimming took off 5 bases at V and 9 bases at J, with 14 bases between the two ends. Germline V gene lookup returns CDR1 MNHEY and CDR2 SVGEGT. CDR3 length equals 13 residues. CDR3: CASSQGRAAEQFF. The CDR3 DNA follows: TGTGCCAGCAGTCAGGGACGCGCCGCTGAGCAGTTCTTC.

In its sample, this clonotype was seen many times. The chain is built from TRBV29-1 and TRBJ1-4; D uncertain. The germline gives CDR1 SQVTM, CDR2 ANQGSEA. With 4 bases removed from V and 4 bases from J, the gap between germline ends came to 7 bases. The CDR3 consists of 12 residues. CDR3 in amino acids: CSVVRDNEKLFF. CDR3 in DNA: TGCAGCGTTGTAAGGGATAATGAAAAACTGTTTTTT.

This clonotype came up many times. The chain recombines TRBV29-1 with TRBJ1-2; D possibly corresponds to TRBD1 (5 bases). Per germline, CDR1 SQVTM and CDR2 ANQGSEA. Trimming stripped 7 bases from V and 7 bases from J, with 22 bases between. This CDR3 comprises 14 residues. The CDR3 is CSAQNPGTGSGYTF. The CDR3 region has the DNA TGCAGCGCTCAAAACCCCGGGACCGGGAGTGGCTACACCTTC. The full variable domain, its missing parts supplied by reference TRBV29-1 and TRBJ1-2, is SAVISQKPSRDICQRGTSLTIQCQVDSQVTMMFWYRQQPGQSLTLIATANQGSEATYESGFVIDKFPISRPNLTFSTLTVSNMSPEDSSIYLCSAQNPGTGSGYTFGSGTRLTVV.

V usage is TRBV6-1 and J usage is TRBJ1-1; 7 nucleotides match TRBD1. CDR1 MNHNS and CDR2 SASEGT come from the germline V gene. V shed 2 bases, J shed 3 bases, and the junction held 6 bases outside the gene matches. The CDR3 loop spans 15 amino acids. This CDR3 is CASSETYRGDTEAFF. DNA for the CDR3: TGTGCCAGCAGTGAAACTTACAGGGGAGACACTGAAGCTTTCTTT.